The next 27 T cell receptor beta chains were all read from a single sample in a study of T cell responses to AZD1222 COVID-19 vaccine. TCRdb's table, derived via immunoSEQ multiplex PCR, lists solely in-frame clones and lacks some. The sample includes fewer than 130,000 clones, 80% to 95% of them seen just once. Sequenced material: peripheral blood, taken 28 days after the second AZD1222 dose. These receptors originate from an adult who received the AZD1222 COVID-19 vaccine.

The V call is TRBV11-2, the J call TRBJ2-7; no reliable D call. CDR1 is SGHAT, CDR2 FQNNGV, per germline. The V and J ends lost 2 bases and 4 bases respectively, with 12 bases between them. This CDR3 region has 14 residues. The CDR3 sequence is CASSLSNKIYEQYF. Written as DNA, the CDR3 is TGTGCCAGCAGCTTAAGTAACAAAATATACGAGCAGTACTTC.

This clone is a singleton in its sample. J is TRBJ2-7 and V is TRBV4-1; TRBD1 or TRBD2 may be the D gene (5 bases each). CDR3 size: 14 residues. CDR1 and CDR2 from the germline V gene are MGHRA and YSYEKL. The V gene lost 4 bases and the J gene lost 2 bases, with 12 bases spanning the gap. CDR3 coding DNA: TGCGCCAGCAGCCTCCGGGGCGATACCTACGAGCAGTACTTC. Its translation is CASSLRGDTYEQYF.

CDR3 DNA: TGTGCCAGTAGTATGGGACAGGGAGAGACCCAGTACTTC. It encodes CASSMGQGETQYF. The chain recombines TRBV19 with TRBJ2-5; 9 nucleotides line up with TRBD1. CDR1 and CDR2 (germline): LNHDA, SQIVND (reference sequence). This CDR3 region has 13 residues. V lost 3 bases, J lost 4 bases, and 0 bases stayed unmatched.

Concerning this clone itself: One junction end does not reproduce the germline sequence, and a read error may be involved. CDR3 protein: CASSLDGYQETQYF. For the CDR3, the DNA is TGTGCTAGCAGCTTAGACGGGTACCAAGAGACCCAGTACTTC. The J gene is TRBJ2-5, the V gene TRBV7-7; D gene unclear. The CDR3 is 14 residues long. Looked up from germline, CDR1 is SSHAT and CDR2 is FNYEAQ (reference sequence).

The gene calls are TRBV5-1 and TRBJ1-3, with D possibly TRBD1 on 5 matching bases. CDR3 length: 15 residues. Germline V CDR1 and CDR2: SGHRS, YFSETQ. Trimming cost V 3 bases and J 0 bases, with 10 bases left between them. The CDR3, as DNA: TGCGCCAGCAGCTCTGGGACCCTCTCTGGAAACACCATATATTTT. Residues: CASSSGTLSGNTIYF.

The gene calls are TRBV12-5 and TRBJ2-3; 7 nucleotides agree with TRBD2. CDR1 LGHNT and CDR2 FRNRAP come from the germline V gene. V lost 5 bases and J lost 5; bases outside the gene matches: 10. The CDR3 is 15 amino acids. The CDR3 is CASGPTSLSGDTQYF. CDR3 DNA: TGTGCTAGTGGTCCGACTAGCCTCTCGGGAGATACGCAGTATTTT.

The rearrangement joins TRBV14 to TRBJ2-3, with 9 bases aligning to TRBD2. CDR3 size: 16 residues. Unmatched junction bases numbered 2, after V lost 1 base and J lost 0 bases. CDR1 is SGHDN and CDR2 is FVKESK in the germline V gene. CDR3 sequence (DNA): TGTGCCAGCAGCCAAGGGACTAGCGTGAGCACAGATACGCAGTATTTT. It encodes CASSQGTSVSTDTQYF.

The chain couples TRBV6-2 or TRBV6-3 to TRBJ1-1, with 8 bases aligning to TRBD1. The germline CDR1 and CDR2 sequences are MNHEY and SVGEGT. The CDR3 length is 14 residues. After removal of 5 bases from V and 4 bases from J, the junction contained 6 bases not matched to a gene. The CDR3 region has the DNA TGTGCCAGCAGTAAACAGGGGGGAAGCACTGAAGCTTTCTTT. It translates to CASSKQGGSTEAFF.

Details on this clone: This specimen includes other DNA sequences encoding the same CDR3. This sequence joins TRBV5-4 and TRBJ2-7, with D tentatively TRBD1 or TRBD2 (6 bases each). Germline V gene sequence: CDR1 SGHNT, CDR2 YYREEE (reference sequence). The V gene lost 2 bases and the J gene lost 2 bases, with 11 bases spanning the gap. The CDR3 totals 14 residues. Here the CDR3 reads CASSFRGGTYEQYF. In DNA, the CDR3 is TGTGCCAGCAGCTTCAGGGGAGGAACCTACGAGCAGTACTTC.

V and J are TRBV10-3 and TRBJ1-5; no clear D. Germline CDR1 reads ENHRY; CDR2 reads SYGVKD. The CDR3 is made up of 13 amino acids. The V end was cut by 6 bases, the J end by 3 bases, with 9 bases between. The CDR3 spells CAISPGTNQPQHF. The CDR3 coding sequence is TGTGCCATCAGCCCGGGAACCAATCAGCCCCAGCATTTT.

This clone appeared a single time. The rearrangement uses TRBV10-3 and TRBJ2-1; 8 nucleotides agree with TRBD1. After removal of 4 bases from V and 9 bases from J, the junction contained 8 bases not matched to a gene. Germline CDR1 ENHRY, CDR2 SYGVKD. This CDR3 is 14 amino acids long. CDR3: CAISANSGGSEQFF. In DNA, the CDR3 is TGTGCCATCAGTGCCAACTCAGGGGGCTCTGAGCAGTTCTTC.

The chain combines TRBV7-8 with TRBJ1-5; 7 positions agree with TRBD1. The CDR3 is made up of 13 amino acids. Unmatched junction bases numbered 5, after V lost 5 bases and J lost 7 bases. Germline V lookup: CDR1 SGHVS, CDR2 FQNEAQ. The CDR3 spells CASSPDRDQPQHF. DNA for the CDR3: TGTGCCAGCAGCCCCGACAGGGACCAGCCCCAGCATTTT.

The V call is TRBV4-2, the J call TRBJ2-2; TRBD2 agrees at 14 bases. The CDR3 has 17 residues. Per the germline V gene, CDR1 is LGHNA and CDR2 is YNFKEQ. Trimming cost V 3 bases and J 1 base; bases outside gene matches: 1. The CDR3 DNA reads TGTGCCAGCAGCCAGGGGACTAGCGGGGGGAACACCGGGGAGCTGTTTTTT. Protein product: CASSQGTSGGNTGELFF.

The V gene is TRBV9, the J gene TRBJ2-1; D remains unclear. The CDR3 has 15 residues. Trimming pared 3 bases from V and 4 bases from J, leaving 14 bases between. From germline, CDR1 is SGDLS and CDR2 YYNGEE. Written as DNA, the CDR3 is TGTGCCAGCAGCGCGTTGGACCCACTTTACAATGAGCAGTTCTTC. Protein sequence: CASSALDPLYNEQFF.

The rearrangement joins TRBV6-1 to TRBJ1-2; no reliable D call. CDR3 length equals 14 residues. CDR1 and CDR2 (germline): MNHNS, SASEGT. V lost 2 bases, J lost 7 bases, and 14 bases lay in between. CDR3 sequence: CASSEFLGDGGYTF. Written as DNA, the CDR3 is TGTGCCAGCAGTGAATTTTTGGGCGATGGTGGCTACACCTTC.

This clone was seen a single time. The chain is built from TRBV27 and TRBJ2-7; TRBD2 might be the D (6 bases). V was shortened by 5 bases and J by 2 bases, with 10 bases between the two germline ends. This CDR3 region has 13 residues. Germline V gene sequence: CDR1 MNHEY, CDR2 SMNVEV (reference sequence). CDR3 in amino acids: CASSRSGAYEQYF. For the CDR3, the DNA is TGTGCCAGCAGTAGGTCGGGGGCCTACGAGCAGTACTTC.

The CDR3 sequence is CASSPAVNTEAFF. The CDR3 DNA reads TGTGCCAGCAGTCCGGCCGTGAACACTGAAGCTTTCTTT. This chain links TRBV12-3 or TRBV12-4 with TRBJ1-1; D remains unclear. V was clipped by 5 bases and J by 0 bases, with 7 bases between them. The CDR3 runs 13 residues.

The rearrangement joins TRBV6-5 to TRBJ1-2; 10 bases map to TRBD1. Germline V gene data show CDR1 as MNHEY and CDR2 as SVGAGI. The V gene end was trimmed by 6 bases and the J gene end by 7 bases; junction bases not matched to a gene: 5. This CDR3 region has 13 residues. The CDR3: CASRMGQGFGYTF. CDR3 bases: TGTGCCAGCAGGATGGGACAGGGGTTTGGCTACACCTTC.

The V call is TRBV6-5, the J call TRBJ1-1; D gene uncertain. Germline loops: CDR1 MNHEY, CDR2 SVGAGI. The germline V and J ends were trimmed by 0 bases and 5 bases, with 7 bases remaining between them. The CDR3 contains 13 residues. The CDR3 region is CASSYSRRTEAFF. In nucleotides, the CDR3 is TGTGCCAGCAGTTACTCGAGGAGGACTGAAGCTTTCTTT.

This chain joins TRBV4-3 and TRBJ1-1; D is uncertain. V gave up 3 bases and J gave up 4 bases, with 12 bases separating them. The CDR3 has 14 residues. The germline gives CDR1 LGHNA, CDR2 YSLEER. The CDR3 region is CASSQDRWGTEAFF. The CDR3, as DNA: TGCGCCAGCAGCCAGGACCGTTGGGGCACTGAAGCTTTCTTT.

The CDR3 spells CASSPTSANTGELFF. The CDR3 bases are TGTGCCAGCAGCCCGACTAGCGCCAACACCGGGGAGCTGTTTTTT. The chain combines TRBV5-4 with TRBJ2-2, with TRBD2 matching 8 bases. The germline CDR1 and CDR2 sequences are SGHNT and YYREEE (reference sequence). The CDR3 sequence is 15 residues long. V dropped 4 bases and J dropped 2; count of bases not matched to a gene: 4. Combining the CDR3 with reference TRBV5-4 and TRBJ2-2 gives the whole variable domain ETGVTQSPTHLIKTRGQQVTLRCSSQSGHNTVSWYQQALGQGPQFIFQYYREEENGRGNFPPRFSGLQFPNYSSELNVNALELDDSALYLCASSPTSANTGELFFGEGSRLTVL.

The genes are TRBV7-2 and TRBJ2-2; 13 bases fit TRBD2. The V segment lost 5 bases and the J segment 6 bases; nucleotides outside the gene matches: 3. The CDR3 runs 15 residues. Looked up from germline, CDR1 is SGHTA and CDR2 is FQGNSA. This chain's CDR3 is CASSQTSGGAGELFF. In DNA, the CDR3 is TGTGCCAGCAGCCAAACTAGCGGGGGGGCCGGGGAGCTGTTTTTT.

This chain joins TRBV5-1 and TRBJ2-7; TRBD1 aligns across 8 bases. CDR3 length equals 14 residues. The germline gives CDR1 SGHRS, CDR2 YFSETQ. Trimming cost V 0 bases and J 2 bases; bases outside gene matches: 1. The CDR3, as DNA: TGCGCCAGCAGCTTGGGGGGACAGGCCTACGAGCAGTACTTC. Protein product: CASSLGGQAYEQYF.

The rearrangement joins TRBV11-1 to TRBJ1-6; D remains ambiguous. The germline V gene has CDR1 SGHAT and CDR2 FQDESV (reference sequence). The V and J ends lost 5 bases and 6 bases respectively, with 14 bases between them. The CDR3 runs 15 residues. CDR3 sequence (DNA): TGTGCCAGCAGCCTTACACGACAAGCTAATTCACCCCTCCACTTT. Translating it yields CASSLTRQANSPLHF. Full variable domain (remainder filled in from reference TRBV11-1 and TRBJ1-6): EAEVAQSPRYKITEKSQAVAFWCDPISGHATLYWYRQILGQGPELLVQFQDESVVDDSQLPKDRFSAERLKGVDSTLKIQPAELGDSAMYLCASSLTRQANSPLHFGNGTRLTVT.

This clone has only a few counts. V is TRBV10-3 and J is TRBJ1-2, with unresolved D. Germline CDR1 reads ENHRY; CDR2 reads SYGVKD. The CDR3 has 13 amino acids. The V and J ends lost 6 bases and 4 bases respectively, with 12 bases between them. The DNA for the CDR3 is TGTGCCATCAGCGCAGGTCGGCCCTATGGCTACACCTTC. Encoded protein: CAISAGRPYGYTF.

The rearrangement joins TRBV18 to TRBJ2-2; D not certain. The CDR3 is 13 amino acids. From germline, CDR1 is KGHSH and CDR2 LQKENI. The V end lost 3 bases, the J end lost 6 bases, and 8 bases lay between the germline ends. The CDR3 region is CASSPLFAGELFF. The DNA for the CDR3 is TGTGCCAGCTCACCGCTCTTCGCCGGGGAGCTGTTTTTT.

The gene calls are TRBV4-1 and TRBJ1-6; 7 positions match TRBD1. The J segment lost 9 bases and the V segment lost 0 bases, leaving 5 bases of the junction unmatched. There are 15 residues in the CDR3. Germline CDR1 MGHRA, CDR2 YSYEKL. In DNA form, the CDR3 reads TGCGCCAGCAGCCAAGAAGACAGGGCGAGTTCACCCCTCCACTTT. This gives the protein CASSQEDRASSPLHF.